This T cell receptor beta chain was recovered during a study of beta chain features in type 1 diabetes. The entirety of the isolated RNA underwent reverse transcription, so expressed TCRB transcripts were sequenced. The method was immunoSEQ multiplex PCR; TCRdb's version includes in-frame clones alone and lacks a portion of them. The repertoire holds 200,000 to 250,000 clones, roughly 70% seen once, with roughly 0.048% in the top ten. Trimming pared 6 bases from V and 3 bases from J, leaving 9 bases between. Germline V gives CDR1 SGHTA, CDR2 FQGNSA. The length of the CDR3 is 12 residues. The sequence was collected from a man aged 25 to 40 in good health. The V gene is TRBV7-2, the J gene TRBJ2-7; D uncertain. The sequencing sample was made of naive CD4+ T cells from blood. In DNA, the CDR3 is TGTGCCAGCAGTTTCCTAGGCTACGAGCAGTACTTC. Its protein product is CASSFLGYEQYF.